The present T cell receptor (beta chain) was sequenced within a study of blood T cell repertoires in COVID-19. Background on the study: Acute and convalescent COVID-19 specimens originated in the United States, Italy and Spain.

The CDR3 consists of 16 residues. Trimming cost V 5 bases and J 0 bases, with 14 bases left between them. Germline V gives CDR1 SGHTA, CDR2 FQGNSA. Original analysis: Scientists estimated how many nucleated cells there were by amplifying reference gene primers. The protocol was immunoSEQ multiplex PCR, while the TCRdb copy is restricted to in-frame clones and leaves out a portion. V and J calls and clone size are those listed in that table; D and trimming were worked out from the DNA. Here the sample spans around 140,000 clones, roughly 91% being singletons. The V gene is TRBV7-2, the J gene TRBJ1-5, with D perhaps matching TRBD1 (6 bases). This clonotype originated in a man in his sixties with COVID-19, enrolled during active disease. Specimen: peripheral blood. The CDR3 DNA sequence: TGTGCCAGCAGCCAAGCGGACAGCCGTAGCAATCAGCCCCAGCATTTT. Residues: CASSQADSRSNQPQHF.